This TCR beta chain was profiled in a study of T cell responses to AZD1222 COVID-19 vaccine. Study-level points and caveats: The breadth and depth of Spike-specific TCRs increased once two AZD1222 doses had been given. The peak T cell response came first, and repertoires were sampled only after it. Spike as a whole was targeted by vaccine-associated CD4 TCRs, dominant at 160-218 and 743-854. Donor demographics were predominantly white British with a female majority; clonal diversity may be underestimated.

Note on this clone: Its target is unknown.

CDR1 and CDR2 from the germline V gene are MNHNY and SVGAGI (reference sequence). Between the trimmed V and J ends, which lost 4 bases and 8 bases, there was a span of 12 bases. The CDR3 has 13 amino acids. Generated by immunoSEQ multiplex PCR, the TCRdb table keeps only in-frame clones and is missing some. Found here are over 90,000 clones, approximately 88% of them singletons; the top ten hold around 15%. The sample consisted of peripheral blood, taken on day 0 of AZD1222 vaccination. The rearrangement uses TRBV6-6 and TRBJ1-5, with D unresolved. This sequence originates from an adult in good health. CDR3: CASSSNSHEPQHF. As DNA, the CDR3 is TGTGCCAGCAGTTCTAACAGTCACGAGCCCCAGCATTTT.